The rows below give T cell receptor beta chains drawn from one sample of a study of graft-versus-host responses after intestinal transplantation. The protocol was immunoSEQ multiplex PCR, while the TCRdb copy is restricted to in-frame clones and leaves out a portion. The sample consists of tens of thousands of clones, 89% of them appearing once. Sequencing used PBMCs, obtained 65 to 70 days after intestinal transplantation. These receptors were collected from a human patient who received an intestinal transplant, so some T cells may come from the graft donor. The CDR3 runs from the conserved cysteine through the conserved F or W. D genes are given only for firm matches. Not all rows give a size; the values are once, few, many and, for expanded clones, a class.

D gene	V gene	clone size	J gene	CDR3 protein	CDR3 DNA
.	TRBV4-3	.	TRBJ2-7	CASSDKQYF	TGCGCCAGCAGTGATAAACAGTACTTC
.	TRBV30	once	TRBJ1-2	CAWSGPGRNYGYTF	TGTGCCTGGAGTGGCCCCGGGCGGAACTATGGCTACACCTTC
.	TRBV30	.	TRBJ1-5	CAWRGNSNQPQHF	TGTGCCTGGAGAGGCAATAGCAATCAGCCCCAGCATTTT
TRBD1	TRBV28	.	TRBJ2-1	CASSFGTGAEYNEQFF	TGTGCCAGCAGTTTCGGCACAGGGGCGGAATACAATGAGCAGTTCTTC
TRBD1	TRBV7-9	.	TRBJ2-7	CASSLEQGVPYEQYF	TGTGCCAGCAGCTTAGAACAGGGGGTTCCATACGAGCAGTACTTC
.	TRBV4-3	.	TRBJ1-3	CASSQEVHSGNTIYF	TGCGCCAGCAGCCAAGAAGTACACTCTGGAAACACCATATATTTT
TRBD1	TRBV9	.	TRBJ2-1	CASSPTGGPSSYNEQFF	TGTGCCAGCAGCCCCACAGGGGGACCAAGCTCCTACAATGAGCAGTTCTTC
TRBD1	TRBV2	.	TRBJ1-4	CASTGRGGLYEKLFF	TGTGCCAGCACGGGCAGGGGGGGCCTATATGAAAAACTGTTTTTT
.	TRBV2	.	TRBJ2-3	CASSDWGTDTQYF	TGTGCCAGCAGTGACTGGGGAACAGATACGCAGTATTTT
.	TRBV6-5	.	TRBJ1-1	CASSLTMNTEAFF	TGTGCCAGCAGCTTAACTATGAACACTGAAGCTTTCTTT
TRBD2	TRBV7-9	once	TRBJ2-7	CASSLLPVRGGGSYEQYF	TGTGCCAGCAGCTTATTACCGGTGCGTGGCGGGGGTTCCTACGAGCAGTACTTC
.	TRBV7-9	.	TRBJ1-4	CASSLLGANEKLFF	TGTGCCAGCAGCTTATTGGGGGCTAATGAAAAACTGTTTTTT
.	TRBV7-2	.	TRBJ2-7	CASSLTGTYEQYF	TGTGCCAGCAGCTTAACAGGTACCTACGAGCAGTACTTC
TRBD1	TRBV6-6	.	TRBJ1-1	CASSYFGQDAEAFF	TGTGCCAGCAGTTACTTTGGACAGGACGCTGAAGCTTTCTTT
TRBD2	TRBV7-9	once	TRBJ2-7	CASSLVSGGAEQYF	TGTGCCAGCAGCTTAGTTAGCGGGGGGGCCGAGCAGTACTTC
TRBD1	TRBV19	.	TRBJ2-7	CASSAEPRGPYEQYF	TGTGCCAGTAGTGCTGAACCCAGGGGGCCCTACGAGCAGTACTTC
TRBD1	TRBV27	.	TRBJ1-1	CASRNLGQREAFF	TGTGCCAGCAGAAACCTGGGACAGCGTGAAGCTTTCTTT
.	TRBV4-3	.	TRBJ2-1	CASSQDKNLGLSEQFF	TGCGCCAGCAGCCAAGATAAAAATCTGGGCCTGTCTGAGCAGTTCTTC